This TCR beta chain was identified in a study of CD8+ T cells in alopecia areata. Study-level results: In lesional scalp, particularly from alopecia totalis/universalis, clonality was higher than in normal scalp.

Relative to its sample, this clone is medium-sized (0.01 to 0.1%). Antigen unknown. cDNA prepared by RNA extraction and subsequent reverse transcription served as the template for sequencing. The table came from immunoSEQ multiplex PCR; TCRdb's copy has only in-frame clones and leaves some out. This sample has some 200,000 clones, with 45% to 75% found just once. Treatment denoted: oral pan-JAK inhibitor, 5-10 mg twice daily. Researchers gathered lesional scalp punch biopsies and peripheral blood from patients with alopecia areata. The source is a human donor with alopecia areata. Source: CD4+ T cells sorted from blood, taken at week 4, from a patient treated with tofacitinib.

CDR3 in DNA: TGCGCCAGCAGCTTGGTTCTTGGGGAAGCCGGGGAGCTGTTTTTT. This sequence encodes CASSLVLGEAGELFF. J is TRBJ2-2 and V is TRBV5-1; no clear D gene. CDR1 is SGHRS and CDR2 is YFSETQ in the germline V gene. The CDR3 has 15 amino acids. With 0 bases removed from V and 6 bases from J, the gap between germline ends came to 12 bases.